This T cell receptor (beta chain) was obtained from a study of blood T cells in healthy people across ages. This CDR3 spans 16 amino acids. Germline V gene sequence: CDR1 DFQATT, CDR2 SNEGSKA (reference sequence). A second PCR, run for roughly 7 to 11 cycles, used a sample-barcoded 5' primer plus a J-beta primer mix. TCRdb ran MiXCR on the 5' RACE reads and lists one entry per CDR3 protein. The table shows about 640,000 distinct CDR3 sequences, with roughly 43% occurring only once. Specimen: blood. The receptor was derived from an older man in good health. The V call is TRBV20-1, the J call TRBJ2-5; D possibly corresponds to TRBD1 (5 bases). The closer fit of TRBJ2-7 to the DNA end suggests the J call may be wrong. The CDR3 sequence is CSARKLGAGPWHEQYF. CDR3 nucleotides: TGCAGTGCTAGAAAGCTTGGGGCCGGCCCATGGCACGAGCAGTACTTC.